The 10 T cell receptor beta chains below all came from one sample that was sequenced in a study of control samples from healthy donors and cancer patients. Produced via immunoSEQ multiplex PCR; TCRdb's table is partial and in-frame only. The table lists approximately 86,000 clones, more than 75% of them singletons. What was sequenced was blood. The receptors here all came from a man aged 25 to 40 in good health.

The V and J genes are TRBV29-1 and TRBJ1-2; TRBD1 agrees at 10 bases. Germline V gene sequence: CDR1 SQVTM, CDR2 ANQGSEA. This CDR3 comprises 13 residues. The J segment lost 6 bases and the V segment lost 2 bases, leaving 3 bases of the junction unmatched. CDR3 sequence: CSVEIGTGDGYTF. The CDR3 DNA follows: TGCAGCGTTGAAATAGGGACAGGGGATGGCTACACCTTC.

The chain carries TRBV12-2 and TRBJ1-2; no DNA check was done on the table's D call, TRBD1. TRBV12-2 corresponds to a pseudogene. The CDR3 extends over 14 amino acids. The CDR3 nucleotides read TGTGCAAGTCGCACTCTTACAGGCAGGCCCGGCTACACCTTC. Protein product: CASRTLTGRPGYTF.

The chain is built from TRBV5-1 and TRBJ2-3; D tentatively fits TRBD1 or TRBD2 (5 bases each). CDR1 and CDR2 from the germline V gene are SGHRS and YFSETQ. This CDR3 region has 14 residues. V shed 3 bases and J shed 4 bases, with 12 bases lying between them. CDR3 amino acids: CASSSGRSADTQYF. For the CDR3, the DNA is TGCGCCAGCAGCTCAGGGAGATCGGCAGATACGCAGTATTTT.

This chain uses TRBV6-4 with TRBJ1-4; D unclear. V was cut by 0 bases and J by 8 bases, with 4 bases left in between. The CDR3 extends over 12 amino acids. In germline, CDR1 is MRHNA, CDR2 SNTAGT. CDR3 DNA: TGTGCCAGCAGTGACTCGGGGGAAAAACTGTTTTTT. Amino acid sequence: CASSDSGEKLFF.

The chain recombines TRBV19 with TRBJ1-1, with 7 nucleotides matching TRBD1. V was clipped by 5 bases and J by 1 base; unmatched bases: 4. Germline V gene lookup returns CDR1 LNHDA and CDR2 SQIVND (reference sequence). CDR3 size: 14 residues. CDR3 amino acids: CASSAKGANTEAFF. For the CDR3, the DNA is TGTGCCAGTAGTGCTAAGGGGGCGAACACTGAAGCTTTCTTT.

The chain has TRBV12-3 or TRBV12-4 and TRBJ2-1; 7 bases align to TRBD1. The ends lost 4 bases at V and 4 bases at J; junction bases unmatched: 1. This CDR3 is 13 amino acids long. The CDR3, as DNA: TGTGCCAGCAGTTGGGACAGATACAATGAGCAGTTCTTC. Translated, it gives CASSWDRYNEQFF.

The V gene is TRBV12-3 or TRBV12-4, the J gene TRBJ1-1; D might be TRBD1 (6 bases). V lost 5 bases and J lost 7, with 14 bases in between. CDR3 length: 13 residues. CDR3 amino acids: CASSPQDRLEAFF. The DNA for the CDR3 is TGTGCCAGCAGTCCTCAAGACAGGCTTGAAGCTTTCTTT.

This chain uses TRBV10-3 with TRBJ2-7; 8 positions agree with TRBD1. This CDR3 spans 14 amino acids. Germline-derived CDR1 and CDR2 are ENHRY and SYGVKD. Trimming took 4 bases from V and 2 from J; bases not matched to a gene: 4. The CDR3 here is CAISGGQGPYEQYF. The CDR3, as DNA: TGTGCCATCAGTGGCGGACAGGGCCCCTACGAGCAGTACTTC.

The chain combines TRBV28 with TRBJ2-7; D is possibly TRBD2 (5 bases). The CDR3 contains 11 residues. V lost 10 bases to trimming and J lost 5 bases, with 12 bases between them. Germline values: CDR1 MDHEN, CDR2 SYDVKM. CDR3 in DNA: TGTGCCACGCACGAGGGTGACGAGCAGTACTTC. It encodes CATHEGDEQYF.

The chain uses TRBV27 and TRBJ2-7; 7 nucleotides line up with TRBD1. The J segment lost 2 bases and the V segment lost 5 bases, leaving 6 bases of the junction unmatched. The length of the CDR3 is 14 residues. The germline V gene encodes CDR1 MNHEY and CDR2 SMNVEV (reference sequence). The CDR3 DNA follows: TGTGCCAGCAGTATACAGGGGATCCCCTACGAGCAGTACTTC. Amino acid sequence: CASSIQGIPYEQYF.